These 8 T cell receptor beta chains share one sample of origin, sequenced in a study of radiation and T cells in renal cell carcinoma. Data came from immunoSEQ multiplex PCR; TCRdb stores just in-frame clones and leaves some out. The repertoire holds some 130,000 clones, with about 88% as singletons. Regarding time point: blood 2 weeks post-SBRT. As for treatment: 15 Gy SBRT to primary tumor, nephrectomy 4 weeks later. Source: blood, taken from a patient whose treatment included radiotherapy and nephrectomy. The origin of the receptors is a woman in her seventies with renal cell carcinoma.

This clone was detected a few times. The chain couples TRBV10-3 to TRBJ1-1, with D hard to call. The CDR3 is 12 amino acids. CDR1 and CDR2 from the germline V gene are ENHRY and SYGVKD. The V end was cut by 8 bases, the J end by 1 base, with 8 bases between. The CDR3 region has the DNA TGTGCCATCTCGGAGGGGAACACTGAAGCTTTCTTT. It yields the protein CAISEGNTEAFF.

The genes are TRBV25-1 and TRBJ1-1; D gene ambiguous. Germline CDR1 reads MGHDK; CDR2 reads SYGVNS. The CDR3 extends over 15 amino acids. V was cut by 2 bases and J by 2 bases, with 12 bases left in between. This CDR3 is CASSEGDTYNTEAFF. The CDR3 region has the DNA TGTGCCAGCAGTGAAGGCGACACGTACAACACTGAAGCTTTCTTT.

This sequence joins TRBV30 and TRBJ1-4, with 11 nucleotides matching TRBD1. Germline V gene sequence: CDR1 GTSNPN, CDR2 SVGIG (reference sequence). J gave up 7 bases and V 3 bases, and 1 base lay outside the gene matches. This CDR3 has 13 residues. CDR3: CAWRDRGPEKLFF. CDR3 nucleotide sequence: TGTGCCTGGAGGGACAGGGGGCCTGAAAAACTGTTTTTT.

This chain uses TRBV18 with TRBJ2-6, with D unclear. The CDR3 extends over 16 amino acids. Germline V gene sequence: CDR1 KGHSH, CDR2 LQKENI. The V end was cut by 2 bases, the J end by 0 bases, with 8 bases between. Here the CDR3 DNA reads TGTGCCAGCTCACCAGCCGGGCGCTCTGGGGCCAACGTCCTGACTTTC. It encodes CASSPAGRSGANVLTF.

As regards this clone: Other DNA sequences within the sample encode an identical CDR3. V gene TRBV7-2 combines with J gene TRBJ2-7, with 7 bases matching TRBD1. Germline V gene data show CDR1 as SGHTA and CDR2 as FQGNSA. With 0 bases clipped from V and 0 bases from J, the junction kept 2 bases outside the gene matches. The CDR3 is made up of 15 amino acids. This CDR3 reads CASSLAGTASYEQYF. For the CDR3, the DNA is TGTGCCAGCAGCTTAGCCGGGACAGCCTCCTACGAGCAGTACTTC.

This sequence joins TRBV29-1 and TRBJ1-3; D is perhaps TRBD1 (5 bases). Trimming left V 7 bases short and J 6 bases short, with 19 bases between. Per the germline V gene, CDR1 is SQVTM and CDR2 is ANQGSEA. This CDR3 region has 14 residues. CDR3 region: CSAGDRRAENTIYF. CDR3 coding DNA: TGCAGCGCCGGAGACCGCAGGGCGGAAAACACCATATATTTT.

The rearrangement joins TRBV9 to TRBJ2-2, with D possibly matching TRBD2 (6 bases). The V gene lost 0 bases and the J gene lost 7 bases, with 22 bases spanning the gap. Per germline, CDR1 SGDLS and CDR2 YYNGEE. The CDR3 runs 18 residues. Here the CDR3 DNA reads TGTGCCAGCAGCGTAGAGGTCGGTACGGGGGTCTTTGGCGGGGAGCTGTTTTTT. It is translated as CASSVEVGTGVFGGELFF.

This clone was found a few times. The chain is built from TRBV30 and TRBJ1-5; D gene ambiguous. Germline CDR1 and CDR2: GTSNPN and SVGIG (reference sequence). Trimming removed 0 bases at V and 5 bases at J, with 11 bases between. The CDR3 sequence is 14 residues long. CDR3 DNA sequence: TGTGCCTGGAGTGTACGAGGGATGGATCAGCCCCAGCATTTT. Residues: CAWSVRGMDQPQHF.